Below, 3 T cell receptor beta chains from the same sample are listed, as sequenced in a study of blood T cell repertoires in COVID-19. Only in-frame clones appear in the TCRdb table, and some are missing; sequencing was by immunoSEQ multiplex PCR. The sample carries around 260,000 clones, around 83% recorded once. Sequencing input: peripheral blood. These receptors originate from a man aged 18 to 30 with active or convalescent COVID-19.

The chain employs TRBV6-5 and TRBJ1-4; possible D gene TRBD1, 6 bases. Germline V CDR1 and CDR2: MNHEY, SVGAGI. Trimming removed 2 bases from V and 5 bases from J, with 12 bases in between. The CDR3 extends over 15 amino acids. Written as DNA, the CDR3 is TGTGCCAGCAGTTACCATAGGGGGAGCAATGAAAAACTGTTTTTT. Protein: CASSYHRGSNEKLFF.

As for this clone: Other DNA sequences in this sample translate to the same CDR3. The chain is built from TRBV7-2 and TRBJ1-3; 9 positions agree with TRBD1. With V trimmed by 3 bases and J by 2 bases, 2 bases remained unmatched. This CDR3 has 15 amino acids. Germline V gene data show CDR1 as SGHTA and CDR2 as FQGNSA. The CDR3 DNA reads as TGTGCCAGCAGCTTCGGACAGGGGACTGGAAACACCATATATTTT. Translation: CASSFGQGTGNTIYF.

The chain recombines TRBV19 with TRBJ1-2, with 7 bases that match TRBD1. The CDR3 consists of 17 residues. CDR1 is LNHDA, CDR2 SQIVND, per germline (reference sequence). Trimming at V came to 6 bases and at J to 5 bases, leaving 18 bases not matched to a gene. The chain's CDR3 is CASRHYGQQGSLYGYTF. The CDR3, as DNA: TGTGCCAGTAGGCACTACGGCCAACAGGGGTCATTATATGGCTACACCTTC. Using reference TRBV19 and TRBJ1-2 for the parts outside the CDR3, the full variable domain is DGGITQSPKYLFRKEGQNVTLSCEQNLNHDAMYWYRQDPGQGLRLIYYSQIVNDFQKGDIAEGYSVSREKKESFPLTVTSAQKNPTAFYLCASRHYGQQGSLYGYTFGSGTRLTVV.